These 21 T cell receptor beta chains share one sample of origin, sequenced in a study of technical replicates of blood from a few donors. Sequencing used immunoSEQ multiplex PCR; TCRdb keeps in-frame clones, though not all of them. The table lists tens of thousands of clones, about 86% of them singletons. Sequencing was carried out using PBMCs. The origin of the receptors is a human donor in good health. Some clones in this sample may be carry-over from other donors' samples.

This chain joins TRBV4-3 and TRBJ1-2; D perhaps matches TRBD1 (6 bases). The CDR3 sequence is 14 residues long. Trimming left V 3 bases short and J 5 bases short, with 13 bases between. Germline V gene lookup returns CDR1 LGHNA and CDR2 YSLEER. In DNA form, the CDR3 reads TGCGCCAGCAGCCAGCGACAGGCCCAATATGGCTACACCTTC. It codes for CASSQRQAQYGYTF.

This rearrangement joins TRBV4-2 to TRBJ2-3; 7 nucleotides align to TRBD2. Germline V gives CDR1 LGHNA, CDR2 YNFKEQ. This CDR3 is 14 amino acids long. V was clipped by 1 base and J by 5 bases; unmatched bases: 3. CDR3 amino acids: CASSQGVAGDTQYF. CDR3 DNA sequence: TGTGCCAGCAGCCAAGGAGTAGCGGGAGATACGCAGTATTTT.

The table lists this clone with a count of one. This chain connects TRBV11-2 to TRBJ1-2; TRBD1 matches at 7 bases. Germline V lookup: CDR1 SGHAT, CDR2 FQNNGV. This CDR3 is built from 15 residues. Trimming removed 3 bases from V and 4 bases from J; junction bases left unmatched: 8. CDR3 region: CASSFRTGLSYGYTF. The CDR3 DNA reads as TGTGCCAGCAGCTTCCGGACAGGATTGTCCTATGGCTACACCTTC.

The CDR3 DNA reads TGTGCCAGCAGCCAAGAGGGGGCAGGGACGCACCGGGAGCTGTTTTTT. Its protein product is CASSQEGAGTHRELFF. J is TRBJ2-2 and V is TRBV14; the D gene is possibly TRBD1 (6 bases). Germline lookup yields CDR1 SGHDN and CDR2 FVKESK. The CDR3 totals 16 residues. V was clipped by 0 bases and J by 9 bases, with 17 bases between them.

The V and J genes are TRBV6-5 and TRBJ1-1, with a tentative D call TRBD1 (6 bases). The CDR3 has 13 residues. V dropped 5 bases and J dropped 3 bases, with 10 bases sitting between them. Germline CDR1 is MNHEY and CDR2 is SVGAGI. The CDR3 loop reads CASSPGQYTEAFF. CDR3 DNA: TGTGCCAGCAGTCCTGGACAGTACACTGAAGCTTTCTTT.

This chain uses TRBV9 with TRBJ1-1; TRBD1 matches at 11 bases. The CDR3 has 13 amino acids. From germline, CDR1 is SGDLS and CDR2 YYNGEE. V was clipped by 7 bases and J by 4 bases; unmatched bases: 3. The CDR3 region has the DNA TGTGCCAGCCGGGACAGGGGGGGCACTGAAGCTTTCTTT. This encodes CASRDRGGTEAFF.

V is TRBV5-4 and J is TRBJ1-2; the D gene is possibly TRBD1 (5 bases). The germline V gene encodes CDR1 SGHNT and CDR2 YYREEE (reference sequence). V dropped 0 bases and J dropped 7 bases, with 10 bases sitting between them. The CDR3 runs to 13 residues. Here the CDR3 reads CASSLEGPSGYTF. For the CDR3, the DNA is TGTGCCAGCAGCTTGGAGGGGCCTTCTGGCTACACCTTC.

The rearrangement uses TRBV4-2 and TRBJ1-6, with D unresolved. V was shortened by 2 bases and J by 7 bases, with 9 bases between the two germline ends. This CDR3 region has 14 residues. Germline lookup yields CDR1 LGHNA and CDR2 YNFKEQ. The CDR3 protein is CASSQNSGNSPLHF. The CDR3 DNA reads TGTGCCAGCAGCCAAAATTCGGGAAATTCACCCCTCCACTTT.

The chain combines TRBV2 with TRBJ1-2; D gene unclear. CDR3 length equals 14 residues. V lost 9 bases and J 10 bases, leaving 24 bases between the germline ends. CDR1 is SNHLY, CDR2 FYNNEI, per germline. CDR3 amino acids: CARTIIGRGGAYTF. CDR3 DNA: TGTGCCAGGACAATAATAGGCCGGGGAGGTGCCTACACCTTC. Filled out from reference TRBV2 and TRBJ1-2, the complete variable domain reads EPEVTQTPSHQVTQMGQEVILRCVPISNHLYFYWYRQILGQKVEFLVSFYNNEISEKSEIFDDQFSVERPDGSNFTLKIRSTKLEDSAMYFCARTIIGRGGAYTFGSGTRLTVV.

The chain links TRBV6-1 to TRBJ2-2; maybe TRBD2 (7 bases). The CDR3 loop spans 15 amino acids. In germline, CDR1 is MNHNS, CDR2 SASEGT. Trimming pared 8 bases from V and 4 bases from J, leaving 17 bases between. The CDR3 loop is CASEEGGRVTGELFF. The CDR3 DNA is TGTGCCAGCGAGGAGGGGGGGCGGGTCACCGGGGAGCTGTTTTTT.

The chain uses TRBV11-2 and TRBJ2-3, with D perhaps TRBD2 (6 bases). Trimming left V 5 bases short and J 3 bases short, with 18 bases between. This CDR3 is 16 amino acids long. Germline values: CDR1 SGHAT, CDR2 FQNNGV. CDR3 nucleotide sequence: TGTGCCAGCAGCGAGGCCGGGGGAAGCAGAACAGATACGCAGTATTTT. Its protein product is CASSEAGGSRTDTQYF.

V is TRBV5-1 and J is TRBJ2-2, with 7 bases fitting TRBD2. The CDR3 loop spans 14 amino acids. CDR1 is SGHRS and CDR2 is YFSETQ in the germline V gene. V was clipped by 2 bases and J by 6 bases; unmatched bases: 4. CDR3 DNA sequence: TGCGCCAGCAGCTTAGCGGGGATGGCCGGGGAGCTGTTTTTT. Translation gives CASSLAGMAGELFF.

This chain connects TRBV18 to TRBJ2-3; weak D call: TRBD1 (6 bases). Germline V CDR1 and CDR2: KGHSH, LQKENI. Trimming removed 2 bases from V and 2 bases from J, with 11 bases in between. The CDR3 loop spans 15 amino acids. The CDR3 is CASSPDRTYTDTQYF. The CDR3 DNA sequence: TGTGCCAGCTCACCAGACAGGACTTACACAGATACGCAGTATTTT.

The chain uses TRBV6-5 and TRBJ2-3, with D perhaps TRBD2 (6 bases). The CDR3 extends over 14 amino acids. Trimming removed 10 bases from V and 3 bases from J, with 17 bases in between. CDR1 and CDR2 from the germline V gene are MNHEY and SVGAGI. CDR3 residues: CATGSRSGTDTQYF. DNA for the CDR3: TGTGCCACGGGGAGTAGGAGCGGGACAGATACGCAGTATTTT.

The chain uses TRBV5-1 and TRBJ1-2; 8 nucleotides match TRBD1. V shed 0 bases, J shed 6 bases, and the junction held 7 bases outside the gene matches. Germline V gene lookup returns CDR1 SGHRS and CDR2 YFSETQ. This CDR3 contains 15 residues. Here the CDR3 DNA reads TGCGCCAGCAGCTTGGATCCAGGGGGCCTTGATGGCTACACCTTC. It yields the protein CASSLDPGGLDGYTF.

The J gene is TRBJ1-1, the V gene TRBV4-1; no reliable D call. Germline V gives CDR1 MGHRA, CDR2 YSYEKL. Trimming removed 1 base at V and 1 base at J, with 7 bases between. The CDR3 runs to 14 residues. CDR3 residues: CASSQGRGNTEAFF. Written as DNA, the CDR3 is TGCGCCAGCAGCCAAGGGCGGGGGAACACTGAAGCTTTCTTT.

V and J are TRBV7-8 and TRBJ2-7, with 9 nucleotides matching TRBD1. Germline V lookup: CDR1 SGHVS, CDR2 FQNEAQ. The length of the CDR3 is 15 residues. The V and J ends lost 1 base and 6 bases, in that order; junction bases with no gene match: 7. The CDR3 nucleotides are TGTGCCAGCAGCTTAGACCGACAGGGGGACTTCGAGCAGTACTTC. It is translated as CASSLDRQGDFEQYF.

The chain links TRBV20-1 to TRBJ1-2; no definite D call. The CDR3 runs 11 residues. CDR1 is DFQATT and CDR2 is SNEGSKA in the germline V gene (reference sequence). With 4 bases removed from V and 4 bases from J, the gap between germline ends came to 7 bases. The CDR3 bases are TGCAGTGCTATTAGCCCCTATGGCTACACCTTC. This codes for CSAISPYGYTF.

The gene calls are TRBV4-3 and TRBJ2-1, with D uncertain. This CDR3 has 15 amino acids. Trimming stripped 0 bases from V and 2 bases from J, with 8 bases between. Germline V gene sequence: CDR1 LGHNA, CDR2 YSLEER. DNA for the CDR3: TGCGCCAGCAGCCAAGAGACTGCTCCCTACAATGAGCAGTTCTTC. It translates to CASSQETAPYNEQFF.

The J gene is TRBJ1-5, the V gene TRBV19; perhaps TRBD1 as D (5 bases). The CDR3 length is 15 residues. Germline loops: CDR1 LNHDA, CDR2 SQIVND (reference sequence). Between the trimmed V and J ends, which lost 3 bases and 9 bases, there was a span of 18 bases. CDR3 amino acids: CASSIPLGPPGPQHF. In DNA form, the CDR3 reads TGTGCCAGTAGTATTCCGCTGGGGCCGCCGGGGCCCCAGCATTTT.

J is TRBJ2-7 and V is TRBV7-2; TRBD1 aligns across 7 bases. The CDR3 loop spans 14 amino acids. The junction had 5 bases not matched to a gene; V was cut back by 0 bases and J by 6 bases. Germline CDR1 and CDR2: SGHTA and FQGNSA. CDR3 region: CASSLARQGPEQYF. The CDR3 coding sequence is TGTGCCAGCAGCTTAGCGCGACAGGGTCCCGAGCAGTACTTC. Full variable domain (rest looked up from reference TRBV7-2 and TRBJ2-7): GAGVSQSPSNKVTEKGKDVELRCDPISGHTALYWYRQSLGQGLEFLIYFQGNSAPDKSGLPSDRFSAERTGGSVSTLTIQRTQQEDSAVYLCASSLARQGPEQYFGPGTRLTVT.